The rows below give T cell receptor beta chains drawn from one sample of a study of response to subunit inactivated influenza vaccine. Each CDR3 protein is one row after TCRdb ran MiXCR on the RT-PCR reads. The sample includes about 650,000 distinct CDR3 sequences, about 14% seen only once; the top ten take 7.5% to 8%. The sequencing here drew on PBMCs from blood, taken 14 to 15 days before vaccination. Receptors originate from a man aged 50 or older who received an inactivated influenza vaccine. The CDR3 runs from the conserved cysteine through the conserved F or W. A D gene is named only where the DNA matches it firmly. Clone size is stated in some rows and not others, as once, few, many or a class when expanded.

13 | NA | TRBJ1-5 | TRBV12-3/TRBV12-4 | many | CASTINSNQPQHF | TGTGCCAGCACCATAAATAGCAATCAGCCCCAGCATTTT
16 | TRBD1 | TRBJ1-1 | TRBV12-3/TRBV12-4 | many | CASSLTGGLSNTEAFF | TGTGCCAGCAGCCTAACAGGGGGCCTTTCGAACACTGAAGCTTTCTTT
13 | NA | TRBJ2-5 | TRBV29-1 | few | CSAQRYRVKTQYF | TGCAGCGCCCAACGGTACAGGGTGAAGACCCAGTACTTC
16 | NA | TRBJ2-2 | TRBV6-2/TRBV6-3 | many | CASSILGQENTGELFF | TGTGCCAGCAGTATCCTTGGGCAGGAGAACACCGGGGAGCTGTTTTTT
18 | NA | TRBJ2-4 | TRBV18 | NA | CASSPTRQIGLAKNIQYF | TGTGCCAGCTCACCAACGCGCCAGATTGGGTTGGCCAAAAACATTCAGTACTTC
15 | NA | TRBJ2-5 | TRBV28 | NA | CASTLRGRGRETQYF | TGTGCCAGCACACTCCGGGGGAGAGGAAGAGAGACCCAGTACTTC
15 | NA | TRBJ2-7 | TRBV5-1 | NA | CASSLDRAAGYEQYF | TGCGCCAGCAGCTTGGACAGGGCCGCCGGCTACGAGCAGTACTTC
16 | TRBD2 | TRBJ2-7 | TRBV20-1 | NA | CSARDYLSSGSLEQYF | TGCAGTGCTAGAGATTACCTCTCTAGCGGGAGTCTCGAGCAGTACTTC
14 | NA | TRBJ2-3 | TRBV5-1 | few | CASSTGTHTDTQYF | TGCGCCAGCAGCACCGGGACTCACACAGATACGCAGTATTTT
19 | NA | TRBJ2-6 | TRBV3-1 | NA | CASSQDFRDGSSGANVLTF | TGTGCCAGCAGCCAAGATTTTAGGGACGGTAGCTCTGGGGCCAACGTCCTGACTTTC
12 | NA | TRBJ1-1 | TRBV6-2/TRBV6-3 | few | CASSYSHSEAFF | TGTGCCAGCAGTTACTCGCACTCTGAAGCTTTCTTT
17 | NA | TRBJ2-1 | TRBV11-2 | NA | CASSLVHRKRGGDEQFF | TGTGCCAGCAGCTTAGTGCACCGAAAAAGGGGTGGCGATGAGCAGTTCTTC
16 | NA | TRBJ1-3 | TRBV20-1 | NA | CSARDHHSISGNTIYF | TGCAGTGCTAGAGATCATCACAGCATCTCTGGAAACACCATATATTTT
16 | NA | TRBJ2-1 | TRBV5-1 | many | CASSLEGQGGNNEQFF | TGCGCCAGCAGCTTGGAGGGGCAGGGTGGAAACAATGAGCAGTTCTTC
13 | NA | TRBJ2-7 | TRBV4-3 | many | CASSPFLYYEQYF | TGCGCCAGCAGCCCTTTCCTCTACTACGAGCAGTACTTC
15 | NA | TRBJ2-1 | TRBV6-2/TRBV6-3 | few | CASSYDSPTYNEQFF | TGTGCCAGCAGTTACGACTCCCCCACTTACAATGAGCAGTTCTTC
12 | NA | TRBJ2-3 | TRBV7-2 | few | CASSPTEDTQYF | TGTGCCAGCAGCCCGACAGAAGATACGCAGTATTTT
20 | NA | TRBJ2-4 | TRBV4-3 | NA | CASSQEGLGGHLLAKNIQYF | TGCGCCAGCAGCCAAGAGGGTCTAGGAGGGCATCTACTAGCCAAAAACATTCAGTACTTC
14 | TRBD2 | TRBJ2-3 | TRBV28 | few | CASSRDYSTDTQYF | TGTGCCAGCAGTCGGGACTATAGCACAGATACGCAGTATTTT
14 | NA | TRBJ2-1 | TRBV12-3/TRBV12-4 | many | CASSLSPGPGEQFF | TGTGCCAGCAGTTTATCTCCAGGCCCAGGGGAGCAGTTCTTC
15 | NA | TRBJ2-7 | TRBV24-1 | few | CATSDYGSTVDEQYF | TGTGCCACCAGTGACTACGGGAGTACTGTGGACGAGCAGTACTTC
13 | NA | TRBJ2-3 | TRBV20-1 | NA | CSASSLSTDTQYF | TGCAGTGCTAGCAGTCTTAGCACAGATACGCAGTATTTT
12 | NA | TRBJ2-5 | TRBV20-1 | once | CSGRGIQETQYF | TGCAGTGGCCGGGGGATCCAAGAGACCCAGTACTTC
13 | NA | TRBJ2-2 | TRBV20-1 | many | CSASVSGGGELFF | TGCAGTGCTAGTGTTTCCGGGGGCGGGGAGCTGTTTTTT
12 | NA | TRBJ2-1 | TRBV5-1 | few | CASSMGVYEQFF | TGCGCCAGCAGCATGGGAGTCTATGAGCAGTTCTTC
15 | NA | TRBJ1-4 | TRBV28 | NA | CATTPGTGTYEKLFF | TGTGCCACCACCCCCGGGACCGGGACGTATGAAAAACTGTTTTTT
12 | NA | TRBJ2-3 | TRBV5-1 | NA | CASKQSTDTQYF | TGCGCCAGCAAACAGAGCACAGATACGCAGTATTTT
13 | TRBD1 | TRBJ2-5 | TRBV12-3/TRBV12-4 | NA | CASGQGAWETQYF | TGTGCCAGCGGACAGGGGGCGTGGGAGACCCAGTACTTC
14 | NA | TRBJ2-7 | TRBV4-1 | many | CASSQQQLSYEQYF | TGCGCCAGCAGCCAACAACAACTCTCCTACGAGCAGTACTTC
16 | TRBD2 | TRBJ2-1 | TRBV12-3/TRBV12-4 | NA | CASRPGTSGPRNEQFF | TGTGCCAGCAGACCCGGGACTAGCGGACCACGGAATGAGCAGTTCTTC
16 | TRBD1 | TRBJ1-2 | TRBV4-3 | many | CASSQDLGQNGYGYTF | TGCGCCAGCAGCCAAGATCTGGGACAGAACGGCTATGGCTACACCTTC
14 | NA | TRBJ1-1 | TRBV12-3/TRBV12-4 | NA | CASSSGRANTEAFF | TGTGCCAGCAGTTCGGGCAGGGCGAACACTGAAGCTTTCTTT
15 | TRBD1 | TRBJ1-2 | TRBV12-3/TRBV12-4 | NA | CASSSIQGTNYGYTF | TGTGCCAGCAGTTCGATACAGGGGACTAACTATGGCTACACCTTC
15 | NA | TRBJ2-2 | TRBV7-8 | many | CASSLVIPKGVKLFF | TGTGCCAGCAGCTTAGTCATACCCAAGGGTGTTAAGCTGTTTTTT
15 | TRBD2 | TRBJ2-1 | TRBV9 | few | CASSGLGTSGTEQFF | TGTGCCAGCAGCGGTTTGGGGACTAGCGGAACGGAGCAGTTCTTC
16 | TRBD2 | TRBJ2-5 | TRBV15 | few | CATSREGAGVRETQYF | TGTGCCACCAGCAGAGAAGGAGCGGGAGTTAGAGAGACCCAGTACTTC
15 | NA | TRBJ1-3 | TRBV12-3/TRBV12-4 | many | CASTSDEVSGNTIYF | TGTGCCAGCACTTCAGACGAGGTCTCTGGAAACACCATATATTTT
13 | NA | TRBJ1-2 | TRBV20-1 | NA | CSAREGPNYGYTF | TGCAGTGCTAGAGAAGGCCCTAACTATGGCTACACCTTC
14 | NA | TRBJ1-1 | TRBV18 | many | CASSSTNAGTEAFF | TGTGCCAGCTCATCTACGAACGCGGGAACTGAAGCTTTCTTT
16 | NA | TRBJ2-7 | TRBV12-3/TRBV12-4 | NA | CASSFSPSGGSYEQYF | TGTGCCAGCAGTTTTTCCCCTTCGGGCGGATCCTACGAGCAGTACTTC
16 | TRBD2 | TRBJ2-7 | TRBV4-2 | NA | CASSQTTSGSSCEQYF | TGTGCCAGCAGCCAAACGACTAGCGGCAGCTCCTGCGAGCAGTACTTC
16 | TRBD2 | TRBJ2-3 | TRBV12-3/TRBV12-4 | few | CASSPGLASLTDTQYF | TGTGCCAGCAGTCCGGGACTAGCGAGCCTCACAGATACGCAGTATTTT
17 | TRBD2 | TRBJ2-3 | TRBV7-9 | few | CASSLQSSGRAPDTQYF | TGTGCCAGCAGCTTACAGTCTAGCGGGAGGGCACCAGATACGCAGTATTTT
17 | TRBD1 | TRBJ1-4 | TRBV6-2/TRBV6-3 | many | CASSYERSGTDPGKLFF | TGTGCCAGCAGCTACGAACGTTCCGGGACAGATCCTGGAAAACTGTTTTTT
15 | NA | TRBJ2-5 | TRBV6-1 | NA | CASTVKDRKWETQYF | TGTGCCAGCACCGTTAAAGACAGGAAATGGGAGACCCAGTACTTC
16 | TRBD2 | TRBJ2-7 | TRBV27 | few | CASRPGTSGGPYEQYF | TGTGCCAGCAGACCCGGGACTAGCGGCGGACCCTACGAGCAGTACTTC
12 | NA | TRBJ2-7 | TRBV10-3 | few | CATGGRANEQYF | TGTGCCACAGGAGGTAGGGCCAACGAGCAGTACTTC
14 | NA | TRBJ2-5 | TRBV5-1 | NA | CASSVADQQGTQYF | TGCGCCAGCAGCGTGGCGGACCAACAAGGGACCCAGTACTTC
15 | NA | TRBJ2-1 | TRBV24-1 | NA | CATSDHKTPYNEQFF | TGTGCCACCAGTGATCACAAGACTCCCTACAATGAGCAGTTCTTC
14 | TRBD1 | TRBJ2-5 | TRBV27 | many | CASSLRDSQETQYF | TGTGCCAGCAGTTTAAGGGACAGCCAAGAGACCCAGTACTTC
12 | NA | TRBJ1-1 | TRBV15 | few | CATSRSGTEAFF | TGTGCCACCAGCAGGTCCGGGACAGAAGCTTTCTTT
14 | TRBD2 | TRBJ2-5 | TRBV5-5 | few | CASSLAGGSETQYF | TGTGCCAGCAGCCTAGCGGGAGGTTCAGAGACCCAGTACTTC
16 | TRBD2 | TRBJ2-7 | TRBV6-2/TRBV6-3 | few | CASSYTLAGHTYEQYF | TGTGCCAGCAGTTACACACTAGCGGGGCACACCTACGAGCAGTACTTC
16 | TRBD2 | TRBJ2-7 | TRBV13 | NA | CASSTHPGLAGSEQYF | TGTGCCAGCAGCACCCACCCGGGACTAGCGGGAAGCGAGCAGTACTTC